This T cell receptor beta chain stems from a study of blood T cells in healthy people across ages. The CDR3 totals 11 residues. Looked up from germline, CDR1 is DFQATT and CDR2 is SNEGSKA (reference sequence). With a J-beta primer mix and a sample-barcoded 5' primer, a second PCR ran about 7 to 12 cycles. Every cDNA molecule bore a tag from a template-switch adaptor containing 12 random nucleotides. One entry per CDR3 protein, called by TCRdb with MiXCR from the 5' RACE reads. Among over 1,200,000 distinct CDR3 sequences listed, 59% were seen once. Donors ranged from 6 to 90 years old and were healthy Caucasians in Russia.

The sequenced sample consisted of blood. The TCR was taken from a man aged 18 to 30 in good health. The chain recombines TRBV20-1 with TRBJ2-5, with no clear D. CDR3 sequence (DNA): TGCAGCAGGACCACCCAAGAGACCCAGTACTTC. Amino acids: CSRTTQETQYF.